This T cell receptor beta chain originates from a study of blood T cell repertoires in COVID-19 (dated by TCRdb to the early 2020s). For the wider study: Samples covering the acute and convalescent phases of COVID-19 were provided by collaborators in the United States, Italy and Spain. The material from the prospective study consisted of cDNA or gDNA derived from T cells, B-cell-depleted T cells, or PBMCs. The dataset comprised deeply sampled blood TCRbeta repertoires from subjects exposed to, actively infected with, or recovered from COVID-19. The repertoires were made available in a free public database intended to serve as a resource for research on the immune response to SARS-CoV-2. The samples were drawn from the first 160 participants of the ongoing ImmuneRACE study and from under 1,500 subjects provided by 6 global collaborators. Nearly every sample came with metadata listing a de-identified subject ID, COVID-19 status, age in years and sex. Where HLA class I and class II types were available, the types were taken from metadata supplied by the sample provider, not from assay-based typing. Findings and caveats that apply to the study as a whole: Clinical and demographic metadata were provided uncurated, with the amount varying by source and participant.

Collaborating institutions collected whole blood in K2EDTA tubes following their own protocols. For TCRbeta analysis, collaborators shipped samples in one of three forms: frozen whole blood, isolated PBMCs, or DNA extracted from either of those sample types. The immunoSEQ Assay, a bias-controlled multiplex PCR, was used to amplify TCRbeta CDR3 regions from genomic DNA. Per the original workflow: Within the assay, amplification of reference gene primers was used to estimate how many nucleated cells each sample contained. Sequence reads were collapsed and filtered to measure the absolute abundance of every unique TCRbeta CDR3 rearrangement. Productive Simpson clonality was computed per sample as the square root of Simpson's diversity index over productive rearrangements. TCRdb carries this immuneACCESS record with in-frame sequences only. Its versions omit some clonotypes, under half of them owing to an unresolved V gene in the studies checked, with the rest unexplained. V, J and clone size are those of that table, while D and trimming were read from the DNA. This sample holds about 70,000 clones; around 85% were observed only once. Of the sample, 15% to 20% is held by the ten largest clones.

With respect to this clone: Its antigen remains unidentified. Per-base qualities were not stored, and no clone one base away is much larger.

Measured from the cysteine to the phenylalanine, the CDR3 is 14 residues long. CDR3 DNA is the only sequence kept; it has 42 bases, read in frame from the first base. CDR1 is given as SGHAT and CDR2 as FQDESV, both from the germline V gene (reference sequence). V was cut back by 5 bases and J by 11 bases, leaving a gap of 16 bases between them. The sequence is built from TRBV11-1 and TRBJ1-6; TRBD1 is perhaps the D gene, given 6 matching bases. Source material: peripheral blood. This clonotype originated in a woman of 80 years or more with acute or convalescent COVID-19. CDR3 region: CASSLGHSTAPLHF. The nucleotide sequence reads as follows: TGTGCCAGCAGCCTGGGACACTCTACGGCACCCCTCCACTTT.